Detailed here is one T cell receptor beta chain. The data belong to a study of blood T cells in healthy people across ages. Together with a sample-barcoded 5' primer, a J-beta primer mix was included in a second PCR lasting roughly 7 to 11 cycles. TCRdb fed the 5' RACE reads into MiXCR, producing one record per CDR3 protein. This sample has about 1.6 million distinct CDR3 sequences, with about 31% found just once. The CDR3 loop spans 15 amino acids. Germline CDR1 reads MNHNS; CDR2 reads SASEGT. After removal of 4 bases from V and 1 base from J, the junction contained 5 bases not matched to a gene. The V gene is TRBV6-1, the J gene TRBJ2-5, with 8 positions matching TRBD2. This clonotype was obtained from a woman aged 30 to 39 in good health. Source material: blood. The DNA of the CDR3 is TGTGCCAGCAGTGCCTCGGGGGGGGGCCAAGAGACCCAGTACTTC. Translation gives CASSASGGGQETQYF.